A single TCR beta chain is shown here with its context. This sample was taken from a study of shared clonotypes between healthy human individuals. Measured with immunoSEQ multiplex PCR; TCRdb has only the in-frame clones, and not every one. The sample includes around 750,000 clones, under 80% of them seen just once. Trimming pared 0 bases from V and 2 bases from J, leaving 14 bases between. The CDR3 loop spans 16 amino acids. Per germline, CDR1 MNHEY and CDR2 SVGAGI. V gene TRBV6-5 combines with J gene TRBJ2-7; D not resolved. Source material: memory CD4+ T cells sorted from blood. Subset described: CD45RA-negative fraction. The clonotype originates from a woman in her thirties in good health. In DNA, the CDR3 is TGTGCCAGCAGTTACTCGGGCAGTACAATTACCTACGAGCAGTACTTC. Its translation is CASSYSGSTITYEQYF.